This entry is about one T cell receptor beta chain. Its antigen is still unknown. No much larger clone exists at a distance of one base, and base qualities are not known. According to the germline V gene, CDR1 reads SGHTA and CDR2 reads FQGNSA. The CDR3 spans 15 residues, from the cysteine through the phenylalanine. Kept here is only the CDR3 DNA, which spans 45 bases and is read in frame from base 1. Germline trimming amounts to 4 bases on V and 5 bases on J, with 6 as the count of junction bases outside the gene matches. This record belongs to a study of OX40 agonist ivuxolimab in advanced cancers. For the wider study: Ivuxolimab was a fully human IgG2 agonistic monoclonal antibody targeting the costimulatory receptor OX40 (CD134). Peripheral TCRbeta sequencing aimed to test whether ivuxolimab altered TCR sequence diversity and caused clonal T-cell expansion. Patients were allowed to have had prior anti-PD-1, anti-PD-L1 or anti-CTLA-4 therapy, and approximately 39% of the dose-escalation patients had been treated with checkpoint inhibitors. Partial responses occurred in three dose-escalation patients, of whom one had hepatocellular carcinoma and two had cutaneous melanoma. Of the roughly 51 patients in dose escalation, about 20 had hepatocellular carcinoma, some 15 had melanoma, 9 had renal cell carcinoma and 9 had head and neck cancer. The dose-escalation cohort was over 70% male with a mean age of roughly 60 years, ranging from roughly 20 to 80. Intravenous ivuxolimab was administered to patients every 2 weeks at six dose levels: 0.01, 0.1, 0.3, 1.5, 3 and 10 mg/kg. The paper covers the monotherapy dose-escalation part of the phase I ivuxolimab trial, which included N ≈ 50 patients.

Patients with autoimmune disease history or receiving systemic immunosuppression were excluded from the trial. Peripheral blood for TCR sequencing was collected from all dose cohorts at baseline, on cycle 4 day 1, and on cycle 7 day 1. The samples were drawn from a first-in-human, open-label, multicenter phase I dose-escalation trial of ivuxolimab. The trial enrolled adults with locally advanced or metastatic head and neck squamous cell, hepatocellular, melanoma or renal cell carcinoma. Before TCR sequencing, CD4+ and CD8+ T cells were separately sorted from peripheral blood. To sequence the TCRbeta CDR3 region, genomic DNA was isolated from the sorted cells. The immunoSEQ Assay was used for sequencing of TCRbeta CDR3 regions. As stored in TCRdb, this immuneACCESS dataset retains in-frame rearrangements with V and J assigned. A fraction of the clones does not appear; measured against another copy, unresolved V genes explain less than half of the discrepancy, and the remainder lacks a known reason. Counted in this sample were approximately 60,000 clones; over 80% of them appeared once. The ten largest clones represent less than 0.85% of the sample.

Findings and caveats that apply to the study as a whole: Low levels of normalized T-cell clonal expansion were also seen in some patients who did not respond. In the 0.1-3.0 mg/kg groups, partial responders had among the lowest normalized peripheral clonal expansion, particularly in CD8+ T cells. At doses from 0.1 to 3.0 mg/kg, clonal expansion was seen in both CD4+ and CD8+ blood T cells between baseline and week 6. After ivuxolimab, expanded clones were on average more numerous among CD8+ T cells than among CD4+ T cells. The antigen specificity of the peripheral T cells that underwent clonal expansion was not determined.

The receptor was derived from an adult with an advanced solid tumor such as melanoma, head and neck, liver or kidney cancer. The V and J genes are TRBV7-2 and TRBJ2-1, with 9 central nucleotides matching TRBD1. Source: CD4+ or CD8+ T cells sorted from blood, taken in a trial of the OX40 agonist ivuxolimab. The nucleotides read TGTGCCAGCAGCTCCTCGGGACAGGGTCACAATGAGCAGTTCTTC. Its translation reads: CASSSSGQGHNEQFF.